Listed below are T cell receptor beta chains from one sample, sequenced in a study of CD8 T cells in Susac syndrome. TCRdb processed the immunoSEQ multiplex PCR reads anew with MiXCR; each CDR3 protein has one entry. The table lists 95,000 to 150,000 distinct CDR3 sequences, 85% to 95% of them singletons. Input material: CD8+ T cells from PBMCs. The origin of the receptors is a human donor with Susac syndrome. The CDR3 runs from the conserved cysteine through the conserved F or W.

V	J	CDR3
TRBV4-2	TRBJ2-2	CASSQVTGGPGELFF
TRBV9	TRBJ1-4	CASSVEQEGEKLFF
TRBV30	TRBJ1-1	CAWSSLTEAFF
TRBV4-2	TRBJ1-1	CASRVTYRGGMNTEAFF
TRBV6-2/TRBV6-3	TRBJ2-2	CASLRAGELFF
TRBV3-1	TRBJ2-1	CASSQDIAPGLDEQFF
TRBV9	TRBJ1-6	CASNEGEGSPLHF
TRBV19	TRBJ2-6	CASSPSGANVLTF
TRBV29-1	TRBJ2-7	CSVVGQSYEQYF
TRBV6-1	TRBJ1-4	CASRKSRSRIYEKLFF
TRBV29-1	TRBJ2-3	CSVIWTGGTDTQYF
TRBV7-9	TRBJ2-3	CASTSGSLNTDTQYF
TRBV29-1	TRBJ1-2	CSVVTGFYGYTF
TRBV5-4	TRBJ2-3	CASIHADTQYF
TRBV9	TRBJ2-7	CASSVEVGHVEQYF
TRBV4-1	TRBJ2-7	CASSQVEGALAYEQYF